The T cell receptor (beta chain) described here comes from a study of blood T cell repertoires in COVID-19. Study background: From the United States, Italy and Spain came samples of acute and convalescent COVID-19. PBMCs, B-cell-depleted T cells, or T cells were the source of the cDNA or gDNA that made up the material.

The germline CDR1 and CDR2 sequences are SEHNR and FQNEAQ (reference sequence). V lost 4 bases to trimming and J lost 6 bases, with 10 bases between them. The CDR3 runs to 13 residues. As processed by the authors: Estimated nucleated cell counts came from reference gene primer amplification. Clones were read by immunoSEQ multiplex PCR, and TCRdb kept only the in-frame ones, dropping some. That table supplies the V and J calls and clone size; D and trimming were determined from the DNA. The sample has 75,000 to 90,000 clones, around nine tenths seen once. The sequencing sample was made of peripheral blood. The chain recombines TRBV7-9 with TRBJ2-1, with D perhaps TRBD2 (6 bases). This TCR derives from a man between 45 and 60 years old with active or convalescent COVID-19. The CDR3 loop is CASSSIGGNEQFF. The CDR3 coding sequence is TGTGCCAGCAGCTCCATCGGGGGCAATGAGCAGTTCTTC.